The subject of this entry is one T cell receptor beta chain. Its specific antigen is unknown. No much larger clone exists at a distance of one base, and base qualities are not known. This sample is drawn from a study of T cell responses to AZD1222 COVID-19 vaccine (dated by TCRdb to the early 2020s). Some background on the complete study: A total of 230 to 250 trial participants underwent TCR sequencing, of whom 207 had received two doses of AZD1222 and some 25 had received two doses of the MenACWY control vaccine. Trial participants were enrolled by age into 18-55, 56-69 and 70-plus year subgroups, with roughly 160, 29 and 62 TCR-sequenced participants respectively. What the authors observed across the whole study: Reportedly, close to half of the unique spike-specific TCRs recognized epitopes lying outside the regions that are mutated in the B.1.351 and B.1.1.7 variants. A significant rise in spike-specific TCR breadth and depth was observed after two AZD1222 doses relative to day 0 and relative to MenACWY recipients. Participants were mostly white British, with more females than males. The authors suggested clonal diversity may have been underestimated. Conclusions about previously exposed vaccinees were limited because only six AZD1222 recipients were SARS-CoV-2 seropositive at baseline. No day 14 peak-response samples were available, so repertoires were characterized only after the peak T cell response. In the small 56-69-year group, the increase in depth fell short of significance, most likely because of low power. The vaccine-associated CD4 TCRs covered the entire spike protein, and the dominant responses fell in regions 160-218 and 743-854.

The CDR3 regions of human TCRbeta chains were analyzed by immunosequencing. In the source study's methods: TCRs in the repertoires were compared against a reference library of SARS-CoV-2-specific TCRs that had been generated with the MIRA antigen-specificity platform. Breadth was defined as the fraction of unique TCRs that were SARS-CoV-2-associated. Depth was defined as the fraction of total T cells that were SARS-CoV-2-associated. Using the MIRA data, each spike-specific TCR was assigned both to the spike region to which the TCR was reactive and to a CD4 or CD8 class. Log10-transformed breadth and depth values were compared by one-way ANOVA with Sidak's multiple comparisons tests. Imported from immuneACCESS, the table was reduced by TCRdb to in-frame sequences with V and J called. These copies leave out some clones; in studies compared against another copy, an unresolved V gene accounts for under half, and the cause of the remainder is not known. The V and J calls and the clone size are those of that table, but D and trimming were determined from the DNA. The table for this sample lists about 150,000 clones; roughly 92% of them were counted only once. The biggest ten clones account for 1% to 1.5% of the sample.

The sample's time point label is to be understood as: about 28 days (+/-7) after the second vaccine dose. AZD1222 recipients whose second dose came at about 4 weeks and those whose second dose came at about 12 weeks were combined into one group, since spike-specific TCR depth and breadth did not differ between the two schedules. Vaccinee samples were obtained from the UK trials COV001 and COV002, which included a single-blind randomized controlled phase 2/3 trial of AZD1222 (ChAdOx1 nCoV-19) in healthy adults. For TCRbeta chain sequencing, PBMC samples from trial participants were taken at day 0 and at day 28 after the second dose. Reading from cysteine to phenylalanine, the CDR3 counts 13 amino acids. CDR3 DNA is the only sequence kept; it has 39 bases, read in frame from the first base. From the germline V gene, CDR1 is MNHEY and CDR2 is SVGEGT. The germline V and J ends show losses of 2 bases and 5 bases respectively, and no gene match explains 2 bases of the junction.

The material was peripheral blood, obtained 28 days after the second AZD1222 dose. The TCR was taken from an adult who received the AZD1222 COVID-19 vaccine. The sequence is built from TRBV6-2 or TRBV6-3 and TRBJ2-7; 8 junctional bases match TRBD1. Here is the DNA: TGTGCCAGCAGTTACCCGGACAGGGACGAGCAGTACTTC. It is translated as CASSYPDRDEQYF.